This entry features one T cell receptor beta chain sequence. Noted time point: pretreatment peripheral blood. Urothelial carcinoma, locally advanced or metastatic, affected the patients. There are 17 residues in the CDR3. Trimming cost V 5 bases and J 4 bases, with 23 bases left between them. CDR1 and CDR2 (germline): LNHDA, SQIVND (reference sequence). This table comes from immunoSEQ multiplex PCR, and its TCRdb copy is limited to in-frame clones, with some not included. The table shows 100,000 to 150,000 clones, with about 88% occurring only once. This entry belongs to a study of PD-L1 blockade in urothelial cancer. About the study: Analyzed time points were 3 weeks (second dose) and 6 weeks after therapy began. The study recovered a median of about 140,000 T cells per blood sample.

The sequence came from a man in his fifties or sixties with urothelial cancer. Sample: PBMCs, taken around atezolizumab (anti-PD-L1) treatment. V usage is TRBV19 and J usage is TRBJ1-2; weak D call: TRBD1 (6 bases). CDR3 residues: CASSPTRGTGTTYGYTF. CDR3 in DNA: TGTGCCAGTAGTCCTACCAGGGGCACCGGGACAACCTATGGCTACACCTTC.